The 32 T cell receptor beta chains given below trace back to one sample, sequenced in a study of T cell changes during pregnancy in multiple sclerosis. The method was immunoSEQ multiplex PCR; TCRdb's version includes in-frame clones alone and lacks a portion of them. The repertoire holds approximately 66,000 clones, with 75% to 95% as singletons. The source material was CD8+ T cells from peripheral blood mononuclear cells, sampled before pregnancy. These receptors originate from a female donor with multiple sclerosis, enrolled in a pregnancy study.

V usage is TRBV19 and J usage is TRBJ1-5, with D perhaps TRBD1 (5 bases). The V and J ends lost 3 bases and 4 bases respectively, with 13 bases between them. The CDR3 runs to 15 residues. CDR1 LNHDA and CDR2 SQIVND come from the germline V gene (reference sequence). CDR3 sequence (DNA): TGTGCCAGTAGTATCGTAGGGGATGAGAATCAGCCCCAGCATTTT. It is translated as CASSIVGDENQPQHF. The full variable domain, its missing parts supplied by reference TRBV19 and TRBJ1-5, is DGGITQSPKYLFRKEGQNVTLSCEQNLNHDAMYWYRQDPGQGLRLIYYSQIVNDFQKGDIAEGYSVSREKKESFPLTVTSAQKNPTAFYLCASSIVGDENQPQHFGDGTRLSIL.

The chain has TRBV7-3 and TRBJ2-5; tentative D call: TRBD2 (7 bases). Germline V lookup: CDR1 SGHTA, CDR2 FQGTGA. CDR3 length: 16 amino acids. Trimming left V 4 bases short and J 1 base short, with 16 bases between. The CDR3 region is CASSSWGGAGQETQYF. CDR3 bases: TGTGCCAGCAGCTCTTGGGGGGGCGCGGGCCAAGAGACCCAGTACTTC.

The CDR3 DNA reads TGTGCCAGCAGTCCCCTTATCAATCAGCCCCAGCATTTT. As protein: CASSPLINQPQHF. The chain couples TRBV6-1 to TRBJ1-5, with D uncertain. V was cut by 5 bases and J by 3 bases, with 8 bases left in between. Looked up from germline, CDR1 is MNHNS and CDR2 is SASEGT. The CDR3 loop spans 13 amino acids.

The chain has TRBV19 and TRBJ2-7; 10 nucleotides line up with TRBD2. Losses at the gene ends were 7 bases for V and 1 base for J; bases not matched to a gene: 7. Germline V CDR1 and CDR2: LNHDA, SQIVND (reference sequence). This CDR3 contains 15 residues. The CDR3 sequence is CASKPSGGPSYEQYF. The CDR3 DNA reads TGTGCCAGTAAGCCTAGCGGGGGCCCTTCCTACGAGCAGTACTTC.

This clone is a singleton in its sample. The chain couples TRBV30 to TRBJ2-7; perhaps TRBD1 as D (5 bases). V dropped 2 bases and J dropped 0 bases, with 11 bases sitting between them. Germline V gene sequence: CDR1 GTSNPN, CDR2 SVGIG (reference sequence). This CDR3 has 14 residues. CDR3 amino acids: CAWSPTGGSYEQYF. CDR3 DNA: TGTGCCTGGAGTCCCACAGGTGGCTCCTACGAGCAGTACTTC.

The genes are TRBV29-1 and TRBJ2-3, with TRBD1 matching over 8 bases. The J segment lost 4 bases and the V segment lost 4 bases, leaving 1 base of the junction unmatched. CDR3 size: 12 residues. Germline V gene lookup returns CDR1 SQVTM and CDR2 ANQGSEA. DNA of the CDR3: TGCAGCGTTGGGACAGGGTCAGATACGCAGTATTTT. This codes for CSVGTGSDTQYF.

V and J are TRBV6-5 and TRBJ2-1; TRBD2 aligns across 10 bases. The CDR3 contains 12 residues. V lost 10 bases and J lost 8; bases outside the gene matches: 5. Germline V gives CDR1 MNHEY, CDR2 SVGAGI. The CDR3 region is CATLAGVDEQFF. Here the CDR3 DNA reads TGTGCCACCCTAGCGGGGGTTGATGAGCAGTTCTTC.

V and J are TRBV6-5 and TRBJ1-1, with a tentative D call TRBD1 (5 bases). Between the trimmed V and J ends, which lost 0 bases and 5 bases, there was a span of 10 bases. In germline, CDR1 is MNHEY, CDR2 SVGAGI. This CDR3 region has 14 residues. The CDR3 region has the DNA TGTGCCAGCAGTTACTCGGGGCAGGGAACTGAAGCTTTCTTT. It is translated as CASSYSGQGTEAFF.

The rearrangement joins TRBV7-9 to TRBJ2-7; the D gene is possibly TRBD1 (6 bases). Per germline, CDR1 SEHNR and CDR2 FQNEAQ (reference sequence). The germline V and J ends were trimmed by 5 bases and 4 bases, with 15 bases remaining between them. The CDR3 loop spans 14 amino acids. This chain's CDR3 is CASSISQGRYEQYF. As DNA, the CDR3 is TGTGCCAGCAGCATATCACAGGGAAGGTACGAGCAGTACTTC.

This chain links TRBV7-2 with TRBJ1-5, with 7 bases matching TRBD1. The CDR3 is 14 amino acids. Germline values: CDR1 SGHTA, CDR2 FQGNSA. V dropped 3 bases and J dropped 7; count of bases not matched to a gene: 6. The DNA for the CDR3 is TGTGCCAGCAGCTTCCCAGGGGGAGACCAGCCCCAGCATTTT. This codes for CASSFPGGDQPQHF.

The rearrangement joins TRBV27 to TRBJ2-7; D is possibly TRBD1 (6 bases). Germline V gene sequence: CDR1 MNHEY, CDR2 SMNVEV (reference sequence). The CDR3 contains 11 residues. V gave up 6 bases and J gave up 6 bases, with 9 bases separating them. CDR3 nucleotides: TGTGCCAGCAGAACAGGGATCGAGCAGTACTTC. This encodes CASRTGIEQYF.

CDR3 residues: CASSTGTGGAYTEAFF. The CDR3 nucleotides read TGTGCCAGCAGCACCGGGACAGGGGGCGCGTACACTGAAGCTTTCTTT. The chain is built from TRBV7-6 and TRBJ1-1; 12 bases are shared with TRBD1. Germline V gene sequence: CDR1 SGHVS, CDR2 FNYEAQ. CDR3 length: 16 residues. V was clipped by 5 bases and J by 3 bases; unmatched bases: 7.

The gene calls are TRBV7-2 and TRBJ2-7; 11 nucleotides align to TRBD2. The CDR3 loop spans 18 amino acids. CDR1 is SGHTA, CDR2 FQGNSA, per germline. V lost 0 bases to trimming and J lost 1 base; unmatched junction nucleotides: 8. The CDR3 loop is CASSLASWLAGGSYEQYF. The CDR3 bases are TGTGCCAGCAGCTTAGCTTCCTGGCTAGCGGGGGGATCCTACGAGCAGTACTTC.

This clone was seen a single time. V usage is TRBV5-6 and J usage is TRBJ2-7; the D gene is possibly TRBD2 (5 bases). The germline V gene has CDR1 SGHDT and CDR2 YYEEEE. This CDR3 has 14 amino acids. Trimming removed 3 bases from V and 2 bases from J, with 12 bases in between. The CDR3 loop reads CASSYGGAAYEQYF. CDR3 DNA: TGTGCCAGCAGCTACGGAGGAGCTGCCTACGAGCAGTACTTC.

J is TRBJ2-7 and V is TRBV2; 8 bases agree with TRBD2. The ends lost 6 bases at V and 0 bases at J; junction bases unmatched: 7. CDR1 is SNHLY, CDR2 FYNNEI, per germline. The CDR3 spans 15 residues. The CDR3, as DNA: TGTGCCAGCAGAGGTAGCGGGAATCCCTCCTACGAGCAGTACTTC. As protein: CASRGSGNPSYEQYF. Using reference TRBV2 and TRBJ2-7 for the parts outside the CDR3, the full variable domain is EPEVTQTPSHQVTQMGQEVILRCVPISNHLYFYWYRQILGQKVEFLVSFYNNEISEKSEIFDDQFSVERPDGSNFTLKIRSTKLEDSAMYFCASRGSGNPSYEQYFGPGTRLTVT.

The V call is TRBV6-5, the J call TRBJ1-1; weak D call: TRBD1 (5 bases). Looked up from germline, CDR1 is MNHEY and CDR2 is SVGAGI. V lost 2 bases, J lost 5 bases, and 9 bases lay in between. This CDR3 has 13 amino acids. CDR3 in DNA: TGTGCCAGCAGTTACAGCGGGGGAACTGAAGCTTTCTTT. This codes for CASSYSGGTEAFF.

The chain couples TRBV30 to TRBJ1-1, with a weak D call TRBD1 (6 bases). Trimming shortened V by 3 bases and J by 7 bases, and 12 bases separated the two germline ends. The CDR3 is 12 residues long. CDR1 and CDR2 from the germline V gene are GTSNPN and SVGIG (reference sequence). The CDR3 reads CAWSAGAGEAFF. The CDR3 DNA reads as TGTGCCTGGAGCGCAGGGGCTGGTGAAGCTTTCTTT.

The rearrangement links TRBV4-1 to TRBJ2-2; 9 bases are a match to TRBD1. V lost 4 bases to trimming and J lost 5 bases; unmatched junction nucleotides: 11. This CDR3 contains 17 residues. Germline V gene data show CDR1 as MGHRA and CDR2 as YSYEKL. The CDR3 protein is CASSLYSGTGTTGELFF. The CDR3 DNA reads as TGCGCCAGCAGCCTCTATTCAGGGACAGGGACAACCGGGGAGCTGTTTTTT.

This chain joins TRBV9 and TRBJ2-7, with a weak D call TRBD1 (6 bases). This CDR3 spans 15 amino acids. The ends were cut back, 0 bases at V and 1 base at J, with 11 bases in the middle. CDR1 SGDLS and CDR2 YYNGEE come from the germline V gene. The CDR3 sequence is CASSVETGLSYEQYF. CDR3 DNA sequence: TGTGCCAGCAGCGTAGAAACAGGGTTATCCTACGAGCAGTACTTC. The full variable domain, in which reference TRBV9 and TRBJ2-7 provide the parts outside the CDR3, is DSGVTQTPKHLITATGQRVTLRCSPRSGDLSVYWYQQSLDQGLQFLIQYYNGEERAKGNILERFSAQQFPDLHSELNLSSLELGDSALYFCASSVETGLSYEQYFGPGTRLTVT.

The chain carries TRBV27 and TRBJ1-2; D may be TRBD1 (6 bases). Trimming pared 5 bases from V and 4 bases from J, leaving 11 bases between. The CDR3 covers 13 residues. Per germline, CDR1 MNHEY and CDR2 SMNVEV (reference sequence). CDR3 in amino acids: CASSPGQTYGYTF. As DNA, the CDR3 is TGTGCCAGCAGTCCCGGACAGACCTATGGCTACACCTTC.

The genes are TRBV4-1 and TRBJ2-1; TRBD1 is a possible D gene (5 bases). V lost 1 base, J lost 3 bases, and 19 bases lay in between. The CDR3 is 18 amino acids. The germline gives CDR1 MGHRA, CDR2 YSYEKL. The CDR3 loop reads CASSQVQSGISGYNEQFF. Written as DNA, the CDR3 is TGCGCCAGCAGCCAAGTTCAATCAGGGATCTCAGGCTACAATGAGCAGTTCTTC.

V gene TRBV28 combines with J gene TRBJ2-7; 8 nucleotides align to TRBD2. The V and J ends lost 4 bases and 3 bases, in that order; junction bases with no gene match: 8. The CDR3 spans 15 residues. Looked up from germline, CDR1 is MDHEN and CDR2 is SYDVKM. CDR3 region: CASSSVAGTVYEQYF. Written as DNA, the CDR3 is TGTGCCAGCAGTTCCGTAGCGGGGACCGTCTACGAGCAGTACTTC.

The V gene is TRBV7-9, the J gene TRBJ1-1; 7 positions agree with TRBD1. The ends lost 5 bases at V and 0 bases at J; junction bases unmatched: 6. CDR1 and CDR2 (germline): SEHNR, FQNEAQ (reference sequence). The CDR3 consists of 15 residues. The CDR3 region is CASSRPTGMNTEAFF. DNA of the CDR3: TGTGCCAGCAGCCGCCCGACAGGGATGAACACTGAAGCTTTCTTT.

This rearrangement joins TRBV19 to TRBJ2-1; 11 bases agree with TRBD2. Germline V gene data show CDR1 as LNHDA and CDR2 as SQIVND (reference sequence). There are 20 residues in the CDR3. The trim removed 5 bases at V and 0 bases at J, leaving 15 bases unmatched. This CDR3 is CASSAYSGLAGASSYNEQFF. The CDR3 DNA sequence: TGTGCCAGTAGTGCCTATTCCGGACTAGCGGGCGCGAGCTCCTACAATGAGCAGTTCTTC. Drawing the rest from reference TRBV19 and TRBJ2-1, the complete variable domain is DGGITQSPKYLFRKEGQNVTLSCEQNLNHDAMYWYRQDPGQGLRLIYYSQIVNDFQKGDIAEGYSVSREKKESFPLTVTSAQKNPTAFYLCASSAYSGLAGASSYNEQFFGPGTRLTVL.

The chain recombines TRBV6-5 with TRBJ1-2, with 8 bases that match TRBD1. CDR1 is MNHEY, CDR2 SVGAGI, per germline. Trimming took 7 bases from V and 10 from J; bases not matched to a gene: 17. CDR3 size: 15 residues. The CDR3: CASMSGQGLYLSYTF. As DNA, the CDR3 is TGTGCCAGCATGTCTGGACAGGGTTTGTATCTCTCCTACACCTTC.

The chain recombines TRBV27 with TRBJ2-1; tentative D call: TRBD1 (6 bases). CDR3 size: 13 residues. Germline values: CDR1 MNHEY, CDR2 SMNVEV (reference sequence). The V gene lost 3 bases and the J gene lost 13 bases, with 16 bases spanning the gap. In DNA, the CDR3 is TGTGCCAGCAGTTTGAGTTCGGAGGACAGCCAGTTCTTC. Translation gives CASSLSSEDSQFF.

The V gene is TRBV2, the J gene TRBJ1-1; D is ambiguous. Germline assignment: CDR1 SNHLY and CDR2 FYNNEI. V lost 10 bases and J 8 bases, leaving 20 bases between the germline ends. This CDR3 region has 13 residues. Here the CDR3 reads CANLGDRYLEAFF. The DNA of the CDR3 is TGTGCCAACTTAGGAGATCGGTATCTAGAAGCTTTCTTT. The full variable domain, in which reference TRBV2 and TRBJ1-1 provide the parts outside the CDR3, is EPEVTQTPSHQVTQMGQEVILRCVPISNHLYFYWYRQILGQKVEFLVSFYNNEISEKSEIFDDQFSVERPDGSNFTLKIRSTKLEDSAMYFCANLGDRYLEAFFGQGTRLTVV.

The chain employs TRBV27 and TRBJ1-2, with a weak D call TRBD1 (5 bases). V was clipped by 0 bases and J by 0 bases, with 14 bases between them. The germline CDR1 and CDR2 sequences are MNHEY and SMNVEV (reference sequence). The CDR3 is 17 amino acids. The CDR3 region is CASSLSDGAGSNYGYTF. CDR3 in DNA: TGTGCCAGCAGTTTATCCGACGGGGCGGGATCTAACTATGGCTACACCTTC.

V and J are TRBV7-3 and TRBJ2-7, with TRBD1 matching over 8 bases. The CDR3 totals 15 residues. Losses at the gene ends were 5 bases for V and 4 bases for J; bases not matched to a gene: 10. Per germline, CDR1 SGHTA and CDR2 FQGTGA. CDR3 coding DNA: TGTGCCAGCAGCCCAGACAGGGGACTGCCATACGAGCAGTACTTC. The encoded protein is CASSPDRGLPYEQYF.

About this clone itself: This specimen includes other DNA sequences encoding the same CDR3. The rearrangement links TRBV9 to TRBJ2-7; 7 bases are a match to TRBD2. V lost 0 bases to trimming and J lost 2 bases; unmatched junction nucleotides: 2. CDR3 size: 14 residues. Germline CDR1 and CDR2: SGDLS and YYNGEE. The CDR3 loop reads CASSVGGGTYEQYF. The CDR3 DNA follows: TGTGCCAGCAGCGTAGGGGGAGGGACCTACGAGCAGTACTTC.

This chain connects TRBV5-6 to TRBJ2-2; TRBD2 aligns across 9 bases. In germline, CDR1 is SGHDT, CDR2 YYEEEE. This CDR3 is 16 amino acids long. V dropped 2 bases and J dropped 4; count of bases not matched to a gene: 6. The CDR3 region is CASSLLLAGLTGELFF. In nucleotides, the CDR3 is TGTGCCAGCAGCTTACTGCTAGCGGGGCTCACCGGGGAGCTGTTTTTT.

This clone was detected only once. The chain joins TRBV11-2 to TRBJ2-7; D might be TRBD1 (5 bases). Germline assignment: CDR1 SGHAT and CDR2 FQNNGV. The CDR3 sequence is 16 residues long. Trimming shortened V by 1 base and J by 1 base, and 14 bases separated the two germline ends. The CDR3, as DNA: TGTGCCAGCAGCTTAGCTCCAGGGTTATCTTCCTACGAGCAGTACTTC. This gives the protein CASSLAPGLSSYEQYF.